These 26 T cell receptor beta chains were sequenced from one sample in a study of blood T cell repertoires in COVID-19. TCRdb's copy holds only in-frame clones and misses some; the assay was immunoSEQ multiplex PCR. The sample has some 310,000 clones, 87% seen once; the top ten hold 1%. Sequenced sample: peripheral blood. The receptors stem from a man in his fifties with active or convalescent COVID-19.

V gene TRBV10-2 combines with J gene TRBJ1-1; 7 positions agree with TRBD1. Per germline, CDR1 WSHSY and CDR2 SAAADI. The CDR3 has 15 amino acids. J gave up 1 base and V 4 bases, and 6 bases lay outside the gene matches. The chain's CDR3 is CASSGSGGKNTEAFF. The CDR3 DNA reads as TGCGCCAGCAGTGGCTCAGGGGGTAAGAACACTGAAGCTTTCTTT.

The V and J genes are TRBV2 and TRBJ2-2; TRBD2 aligns across 7 bases. CDR3 length: 14 residues. Germline loops: CDR1 SNHLY, CDR2 FYNNEI. V gave up 4 bases and J gave up 4 bases; unmatched junction bases: 3. CDR3: CASSGGSFTGELFF. The CDR3 DNA reads TGTGCCAGCAGTGGCGGGAGCTTCACCGGGGAGCTGTTTTTT. The entire variable domain, with the rest obtained from reference TRBV2 and TRBJ2-2, is as follows: EPEVTQTPSHQVTQMGQEVILRCVPISNHLYFYWYRQILGQKVEFLVSFYNNEISEKSEIFDDQFSVERPDGSNFTLKIRSTKLEDSAMYFCASSGGSFTGELFFGEGSRLTVL.

In its sample, this clone was seen once. The rearrangement joins TRBV2 to TRBJ1-4; TRBD1 matches at 7 bases. The V and J ends lost 6 bases and 7 bases, in that order; junction bases with no gene match: 8. CDR3 length: 14 amino acids. Germline assignment: CDR1 SNHLY and CDR2 FYNNEI. CDR3 in amino acids: CASSSRDSLEKLFF. CDR3 coding DNA: TGTGCCAGCAGCTCCCGGGACAGCCTTGAAAAACTGTTTTTT.

Notes on this clone: Other DNA variants within this sample encode the same CDR3. The chain links TRBV18 to TRBJ1-2; D gene uncertain. Germline lookup yields CDR1 KGHSH and CDR2 LQKENI. V was trimmed by 3 bases and J by 6 bases, leaving 8 bases between them. The CDR3 totals 12 residues. Here the CDR3 reads CASSPSGDGYTF. The CDR3 region has the DNA TGTGCCAGCTCACCTAGCGGGGATGGCTACACCTTC.

Of note for this clone: Other DNA sequences in the sample encode the same CDR3. V usage is TRBV5-1 and J usage is TRBJ2-1; 11 nucleotides line up with TRBD1. From germline, CDR1 is SGHRS and CDR2 YFSETQ. V was pared by 4 bases and J by 4 bases, with 4 bases of the junction left unmatched. The length of the CDR3 is 15 residues. The CDR3 region is CASSLGQGDYNEQFF. CDR3 DNA sequence: TGCGCCAGCAGCCTGGGACAGGGGGATTACAATGAGCAGTTCTTC.

The gene calls are TRBV6-5 and TRBJ2-2, with D tentatively TRBD2 (6 bases). V was pared by 2 bases and J by 7 bases, with 11 bases between. The CDR3 sequence is 14 residues long. Per germline, CDR1 MNHEY and CDR2 SVGAGI. The DNA for the CDR3 is TGTGCCAGCAGTTACCTGGCCGGGGGCGGGGAGCTGTTTTTT. It is translated as CASSYLAGGGELFF.

The rearrangement joins TRBV3-1 (or the pseudogene TRBV3-2) to TRBJ2-7; D perhaps matches TRBD2 (5 bases). Germline V CDR1 and CDR2: LGHDT, YNNKEL (reference sequence). The V gene lost 6 bases and the J gene lost 2 bases, with 14 bases spanning the gap. This CDR3 comprises 14 residues. The CDR3 protein is CASSPADEAYEQYF. CDR3 nucleotide sequence: TGTGCCAGCAGTCCAGCGGACGAAGCCTACGAGCAGTACTTC.

The J gene is TRBJ2-1, the V gene TRBV10-1; 7 bases fit TRBD1. The ends lost 6 bases at V and 2 bases at J; junction bases unmatched: 1. Germline CDR1 reads WNHNN; CDR2 reads SYGVQD (reference sequence). The CDR3 is 13 residues long. Here the CDR3 DNA reads TGCGCCAGCAGCGGACAGGCCTACAATGAGCAGTTCTTC. Amino acid sequence: CASSGQAYNEQFF.

V is TRBV5-6 and J is TRBJ1-5; D remains unclear. The V and J ends lost 1 base and 0 bases respectively, with 2 bases between them. The germline V gene has CDR1 SGHDT and CDR2 YYEEEE. CDR3 length equals 13 residues. In nucleotides, the CDR3 is TGTGCCAGCAGCTTGTATAGCAATCAGCCCCAGCATTTT. It encodes CASSLYSNQPQHF.

V gene TRBV11-2 combines with J gene TRBJ2-7, with 8 bases matching TRBD2. V gave up 6 bases and J gave up 2 bases; unmatched junction bases: 9. Germline loops: CDR1 SGHAT, CDR2 FQNNGV. The CDR3 loop spans 15 amino acids. CDR3 nucleotides: TGTGCCAGCAGTTTCGGGAGGGGGGCAACCTACGAGCAGTACTTC. Encoded protein: CASSFGRGATYEQYF.

The chain combines TRBV6-5 with TRBJ1-6; a possible D gene is TRBD1 (5 bases). The CDR3 runs 14 residues. The germline CDR1 and CDR2 sequences are MNHEY and SVGAGI. V was trimmed by 7 bases and J by 9 bases, leaving 16 bases between them. The CDR3 loop is CASTRGGSGSPLHF. The CDR3 nucleotides read TGTGCCAGCACTCGGGGGGGTTCGGGTTCACCCCTCCACTTT.

The genes are TRBV5-1 and TRBJ1-1, with D unresolved. V gave up 5 bases and J gave up 2 bases, with 13 bases separating them. The CDR3 totals 14 residues. Germline V gives CDR1 SGHRS, CDR2 YFSETQ. CDR3 coding DNA: TGCGCCAGCAGGGAGGGAACAGATAACACTGAAGCTTTCTTT. Protein: CASREGTDNTEAFF.

V usage is TRBV7-9 and J usage is TRBJ1-1, with D perhaps matching TRBD1 (6 bases). V lost 3 bases and J lost 1, with 12 bases in between. Germline V gene data show CDR1 as SEHNR and CDR2 as FQNEAQ (reference sequence). This CDR3 region has 15 residues. CDR3 sequence: CASSLGRGTNTEAFF. As DNA, the CDR3 is TGTGCCAGCAGCTTGGGGAGGGGGACGAACACTGAAGCTTTCTTT.

The genes are TRBV30 and TRBJ1-4, with D uncertain. The CDR3 runs 13 residues. The V gene's germline CDR1 is GTSNPN and CDR2 SVGIG (reference sequence). Trimming removed 2 bases at V and 8 bases at J, with 12 bases between. The CDR3 nucleotides read TGTGCCTGGAGTAGGAGGGTAGGAGAAAAACTGTTTTTT. Translated, it gives CAWSRRVGEKLFF.

The chain joins TRBV3-1 (or the pseudogene TRBV3-2) to TRBJ1-2, with 7 bases identical to TRBD1. This CDR3 contains 14 residues. With 4 bases clipped from V and 3 bases from J, the junction kept 5 bases outside the gene matches. Germline V gene lookup returns CDR1 LGHDT and CDR2 YNNKEL (reference sequence). This CDR3 reads CASSPGTEHYGYTF. In DNA, the CDR3 is TGTGCCAGCAGCCCCGGGACAGAACACTATGGCTACACCTTC.

V usage is TRBV2 and J usage is TRBJ2-1, with 9 bases aligning to TRBD1. The V segment lost 4 bases and the J segment 3 bases; nucleotides outside the gene matches: 4. Per germline, CDR1 SNHLY and CDR2 FYNNEI. CDR3 length equals 15 residues. The CDR3 loop reads CASSALTGGYNEQFF. For the CDR3, the DNA is TGTGCCAGCAGTGCCCTGACAGGGGGCTACAATGAGCAGTTCTTC.

Details on this clone: Other DNA variants within this sample encode the same CDR3. This chain joins TRBV18 and TRBJ1-1; D is uncertain. Per germline, CDR1 KGHSH and CDR2 LQKENI. CDR3 length: 12 amino acids. Trimming removed 3 bases from V and 1 base from J, with 3 bases in between. DNA for the CDR3: TGTGCCAGCTCACCGCGGAACACTGAAGCTTTCTTT. This gives the protein CASSPRNTEAFF.

The chain recombines TRBV6-1 with TRBJ1-1, with D tentatively TRBD1 (6 bases). V was trimmed by 2 bases and J by 3 bases, leaving 13 bases between them. CDR1 is MNHNS and CDR2 is SASEGT in the germline V gene. The CDR3 runs 15 residues. CDR3 DNA sequence: TGTGCCAGCAGTGAACTGGACAGCGTGGACACTGAAGCTTTCTTT. It codes for CASSELDSVDTEAFF.

The chain is built from TRBV18 and TRBJ2-3, with 13 nucleotides matching TRBD2. With 3 bases clipped from V and 3 bases from J, the junction kept 3 bases outside the gene matches. In germline, CDR1 is KGHSH, CDR2 LQKENI. This CDR3 is 16 amino acids long. The CDR3 DNA reads TGTGCCAGCTCACCCGGACTAGCGGGAGAAACAGATACGCAGTATTTT. This translates into CASSPGLAGETDTQYF. Looking up the rest from reference TRBV18 and TRBJ2-3 gives the full variable domain: NAGVMQNPRHLVRRRGQEARLRCSPMKGHSHVYWYRQLPEEGLKFMVYLQKENIIDESGMPKERFSAEFPKEGPSILRIQQVVRGDSAAYFCASSPGLAGETDTQYFGPGTRLTVL.

In this sample, this clone turned up a few times. The genes are TRBV6-5 and TRBJ2-4, with 8 bases fitting TRBD1. The CDR3 runs 15 residues. The V gene's germline CDR1 is MNHEY and CDR2 SVGAGI. V gave up 5 bases and J gave up 6 bases; unmatched junction bases: 9. As DNA, the CDR3 is TGTGCCAGCAGTACATTAACAGGGGGTAGAAACATTCAGTACTTC. This gives the protein CASSTLTGGRNIQYF.

This rearrangement joins TRBV28 to TRBJ2-3; D gene unclear. This CDR3 spans 14 amino acids. From germline, CDR1 is MDHEN and CDR2 SYDVKM. V was shortened by 0 bases and J by 4 bases, with 8 bases between the two germline ends. The CDR3 is CASSLWQYPDTQYF. The CDR3 DNA sequence: TGTGCCAGCAGTTTATGGCAGTATCCAGATACGCAGTATTTT.

The CDR3 DNA reads TGCGCCAGCAGCTTGGCTCCAACTAATGAAAAACTGTTTTTT. Residues: CASSLAPTNEKLFF. This sequence joins TRBV5-1 and TRBJ1-4; D unresolved. Trimming removed 0 bases from V and 0 bases from J, with 3 bases in between. CDR1 and CDR2 (germline): SGHRS, YFSETQ. This CDR3 is built from 14 residues.

Only a few counts were recorded for this clone. V gene TRBV6-5 combines with J gene TRBJ1-1; 9 bases agree with TRBD1. The trim removed 4 bases at V and 4 bases at J, leaving 10 bases unmatched. CDR3 length: 16 amino acids. In germline, CDR1 is MNHEY, CDR2 SVGAGI. CDR3 amino acids: CASSLQGARFGTEAFF. The CDR3 nucleotides read TGTGCCAGCAGTTTACAGGGGGCCCGGTTCGGCACTGAAGCTTTCTTT.

This clone was observed a single time. This rearrangement joins TRBV6-5 to TRBJ2-7; D perhaps matches TRBD1 (6 bases). Looked up from germline, CDR1 is MNHEY and CDR2 is SVGAGI. The ends were cut back, 5 bases at V and 6 bases at J, with 20 bases in the middle. The CDR3 runs to 15 residues. The CDR3 sequence: CASSPLTTGAGEQYF. CDR3 sequence (DNA): TGTGCCAGCAGTCCCCTTACGACAGGTGCAGGCGAGCAGTACTTC.

V usage is TRBV5-1 and J usage is TRBJ1-1, with D possibly being TRBD1 (6 bases). This CDR3 region has 15 residues. Trimming removed 2 bases at V and 0 bases at J, with 11 bases between. Per the germline V gene, CDR1 is SGHRS and CDR2 is YFSETQ. The CDR3 spells CASSFLGAMNTEAFF. In nucleotides, the CDR3 is TGCGCCAGCAGCTTCTTGGGGGCGATGAACACTGAAGCTTTCTTT.

The chain uses TRBV30 and TRBJ2-1; 13 bases are a match to TRBD2. V gave up 2 bases and J gave up 0 bases; unmatched junction bases: 4. The length of the CDR3 is 17 residues. The germline V gene has CDR1 GTSNPN and CDR2 SVGIG (reference sequence). The chain's CDR3 is CAWSSGLAGVSYNEQFF. The CDR3 DNA sequence: TGTGCCTGGAGTTCCGGACTAGCGGGAGTCTCCTACAATGAGCAGTTCTTC.